Only a few counts were recorded for the clone carrying this TCR beta chain. The antigen is undetermined. This sample is drawn from a study of CD8 T cells in ankylosing spondylitis. Overall study results and limits: Fewer than 10 highly homologous variants made up a TCR beta motif that seemed to typify ankylosing spondylitis blood. Matched ankylosing spondylitis synovial fluid reportedly showed significant enrichment of disease-linked clones.

V lost 6 bases and J lost 7, with 10 bases in between. This CDR3 is built from 12 residues. TCRdb re-derived calls from the 5' RACE reads in MiXCR, one entry per CDR3 protein. The sample lists approximately 190,000 distinct CDR3 sequences, roughly 13% occurring once. The sequenced material came from blood, either unsorted or a sorted T cell fraction (not recorded which). V and J are TRBV12-3 or TRBV12-4 and TRBJ1-5; D not resolved. The TCR originated in a female donor with ankylosing spondylitis or in good health (not recorded which). CDR3 amino acids: CASRDTGQPQHF. The DNA for the CDR3 is TGTGCCAGCAGGGATACGGGCCAGCCCCAGCATTTT.